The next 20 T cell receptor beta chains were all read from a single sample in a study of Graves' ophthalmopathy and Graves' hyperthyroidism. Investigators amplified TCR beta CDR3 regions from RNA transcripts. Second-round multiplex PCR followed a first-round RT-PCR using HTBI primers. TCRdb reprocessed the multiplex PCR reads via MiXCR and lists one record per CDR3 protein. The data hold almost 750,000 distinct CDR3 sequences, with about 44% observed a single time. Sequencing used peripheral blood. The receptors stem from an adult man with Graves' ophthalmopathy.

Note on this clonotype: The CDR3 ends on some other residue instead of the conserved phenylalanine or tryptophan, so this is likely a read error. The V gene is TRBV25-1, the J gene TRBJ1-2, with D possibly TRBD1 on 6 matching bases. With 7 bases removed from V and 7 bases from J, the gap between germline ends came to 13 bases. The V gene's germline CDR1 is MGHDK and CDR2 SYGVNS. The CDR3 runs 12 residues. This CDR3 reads CASTSRGGGYTI. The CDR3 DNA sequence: TGTGCCAGCACAAGCAGGGGTGGTGGCTACACCATC.

CDR3 DNA sequence: TGTGCCAGCAGCTTAGCGCGGGCTAGCGGGCTAGGCCCGGGCGAGCAGTACTTC. Its protein product is CASSLARASGLGPGEQYF. This sequence joins TRBV11-1 and TRBJ2-7, with 8 bases fitting TRBD2. The germline CDR1 and CDR2 sequences are SGHAT and FQDESV (reference sequence). The length of the CDR3 is 18 residues. V lost 0 bases, J lost 6 bases, and 16 bases stayed unmatched.

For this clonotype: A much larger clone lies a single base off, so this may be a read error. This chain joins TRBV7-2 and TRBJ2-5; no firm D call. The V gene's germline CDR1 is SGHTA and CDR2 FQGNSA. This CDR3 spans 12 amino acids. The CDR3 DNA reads TGTGCCATCAGTGAGACGGAAGAGGCCCAGTACTTC. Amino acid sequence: CAISETEEAQYF.

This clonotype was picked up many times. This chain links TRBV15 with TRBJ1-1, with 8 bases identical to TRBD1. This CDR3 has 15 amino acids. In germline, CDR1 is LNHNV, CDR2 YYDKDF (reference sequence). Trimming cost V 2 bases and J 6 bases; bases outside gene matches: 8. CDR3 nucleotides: TGTGCCACCAGCAGAAAAGACAGGGGATGGGCTGAAGCTTTCTTT. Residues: CATSRKDRGWAEAFF.

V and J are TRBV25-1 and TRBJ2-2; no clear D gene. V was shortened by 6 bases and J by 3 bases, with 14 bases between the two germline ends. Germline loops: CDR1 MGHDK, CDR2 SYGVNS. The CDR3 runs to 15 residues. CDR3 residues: CASSLAGVDTGELFF. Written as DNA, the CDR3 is TGTGCCAGCAGCTTGGCAGGTGTAGACACCGGGGAGCTGTTTTTT.

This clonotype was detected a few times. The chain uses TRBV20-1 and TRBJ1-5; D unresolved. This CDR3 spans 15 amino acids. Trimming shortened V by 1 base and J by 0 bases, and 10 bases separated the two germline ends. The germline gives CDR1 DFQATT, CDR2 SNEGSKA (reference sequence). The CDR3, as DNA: TGCAGTGCTAGAGTGGAGGTAGATAGCAATCAGCCCCAGCATTTT. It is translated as CSARVEVDSNQPQHF.

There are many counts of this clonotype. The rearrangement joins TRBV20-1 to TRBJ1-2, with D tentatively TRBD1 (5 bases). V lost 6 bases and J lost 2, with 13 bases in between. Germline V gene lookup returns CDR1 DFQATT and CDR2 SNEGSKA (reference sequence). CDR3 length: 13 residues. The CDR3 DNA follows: TGCAGTGCCCCGATGGGGCGCAACTATGGCTACACCTTC. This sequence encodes CSAPMGRNYGYTF.

CDR3 DNA sequence: TGTGCCAGCAGTAGAGGTGAGGGCAATCAGCCCCAGCATTTT. Translation: CASSRGEGNQPQHF. The V gene is TRBV6-5, the J gene TRBJ1-5; D is unresolved. V was cut by 5 bases and J by 2 bases, with 10 bases left in between. The CDR3 extends over 14 amino acids. Germline lookup yields CDR1 MNHEY and CDR2 SVGAGI.

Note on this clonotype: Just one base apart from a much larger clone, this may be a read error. CDR3 residues: CGARDQGQPQHF. The DNA of the CDR3 is TGCGGTGCTAGGGACCAGGGTCAGCCCCAGCATTTT. The chain combines TRBV20-1 with TRBJ1-5, with a weak D call TRBD1 (5 bases). The CDR3 covers 12 residues. The germline V gene has CDR1 DFQATT and CDR2 SNEGSKA (reference sequence).

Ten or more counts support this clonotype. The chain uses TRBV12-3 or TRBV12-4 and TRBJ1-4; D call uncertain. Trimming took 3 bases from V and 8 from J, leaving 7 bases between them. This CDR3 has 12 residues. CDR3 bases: TGTGCCAGCAGTTTCTTCGGGGAAAAACTGTTTTTT. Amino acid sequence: CASSFFGEKLFF.

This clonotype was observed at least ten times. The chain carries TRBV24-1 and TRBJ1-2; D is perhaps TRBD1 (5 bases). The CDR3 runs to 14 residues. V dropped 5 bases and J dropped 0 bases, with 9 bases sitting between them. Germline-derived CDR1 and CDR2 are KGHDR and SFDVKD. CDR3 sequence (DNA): TGTGCCACCAGTGCTGGGGGAACTAACTATGGCTACACCTTC. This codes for CATSAGGTNYGYTF.

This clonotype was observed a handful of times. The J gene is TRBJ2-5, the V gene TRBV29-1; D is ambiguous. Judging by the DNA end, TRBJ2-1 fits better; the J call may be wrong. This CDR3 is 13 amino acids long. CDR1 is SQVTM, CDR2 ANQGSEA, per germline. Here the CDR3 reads CSVVRRARDEQFF. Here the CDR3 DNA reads TGCAGCGTTGTCAGAAGGGCGAGAGATGAGCAGTTCTTC.

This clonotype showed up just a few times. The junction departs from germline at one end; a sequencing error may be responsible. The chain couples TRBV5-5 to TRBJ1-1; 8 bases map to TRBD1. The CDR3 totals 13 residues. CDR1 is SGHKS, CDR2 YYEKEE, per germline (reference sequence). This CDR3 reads CASTRDRWTEAFF. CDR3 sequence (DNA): TGCGCCAGCACCCGGGACAGGTGGACTGAAGCTTTCTTT.

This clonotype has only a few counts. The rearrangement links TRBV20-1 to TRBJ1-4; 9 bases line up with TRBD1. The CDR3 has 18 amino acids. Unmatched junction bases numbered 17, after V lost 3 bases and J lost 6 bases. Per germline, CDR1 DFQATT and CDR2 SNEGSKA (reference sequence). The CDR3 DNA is TGCAGTGCTAGTCCTCTCACAGGGGGCGCGTTATGGGATGAAAAACTGTTTTTT. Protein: CSASPLTGGALWDEKLFF.

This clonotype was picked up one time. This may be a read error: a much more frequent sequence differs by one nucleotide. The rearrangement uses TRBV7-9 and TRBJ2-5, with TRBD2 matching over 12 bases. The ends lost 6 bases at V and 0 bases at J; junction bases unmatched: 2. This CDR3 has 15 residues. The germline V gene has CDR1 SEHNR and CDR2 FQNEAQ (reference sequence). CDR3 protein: CASSGLAGYQETQYF. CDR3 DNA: TGTGCCAGCAGTGGACTAGCGGGGTACCAAGAGACCCAGTACTTC.

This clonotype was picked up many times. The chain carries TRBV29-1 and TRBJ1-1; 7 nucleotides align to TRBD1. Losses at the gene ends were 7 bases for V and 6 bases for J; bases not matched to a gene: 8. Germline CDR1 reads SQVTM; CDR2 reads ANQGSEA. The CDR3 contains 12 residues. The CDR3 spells CSADRGRSEAFF. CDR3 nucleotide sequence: TGCAGCGCTGATAGGGGGCGCTCTGAAGCTTTCTTT.

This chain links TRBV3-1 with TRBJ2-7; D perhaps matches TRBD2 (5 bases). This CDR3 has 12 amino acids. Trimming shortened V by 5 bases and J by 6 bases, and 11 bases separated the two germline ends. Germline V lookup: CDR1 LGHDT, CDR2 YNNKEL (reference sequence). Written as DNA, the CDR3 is TGTGCCAGCAGCGTGGGAGAAGGCGAGCAGTACTTC. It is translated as CASSVGEGEQYF.

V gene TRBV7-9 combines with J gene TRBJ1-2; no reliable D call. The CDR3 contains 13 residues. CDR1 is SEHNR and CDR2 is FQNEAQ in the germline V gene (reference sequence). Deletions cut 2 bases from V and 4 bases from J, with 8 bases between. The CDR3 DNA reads TGTGCCAGCAGCTTAATAGGGCTCTATGGCTACACCTTC. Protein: CASSLIGLYGYTF.

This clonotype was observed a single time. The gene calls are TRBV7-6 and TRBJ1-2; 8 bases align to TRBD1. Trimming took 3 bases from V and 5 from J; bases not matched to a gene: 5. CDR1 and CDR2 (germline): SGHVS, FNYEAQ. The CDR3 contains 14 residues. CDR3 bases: TGTGCCAGCAGCTTCCCGACAGGGGAATATGGCTACACCTTC. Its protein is CASSFPTGEYGYTF.

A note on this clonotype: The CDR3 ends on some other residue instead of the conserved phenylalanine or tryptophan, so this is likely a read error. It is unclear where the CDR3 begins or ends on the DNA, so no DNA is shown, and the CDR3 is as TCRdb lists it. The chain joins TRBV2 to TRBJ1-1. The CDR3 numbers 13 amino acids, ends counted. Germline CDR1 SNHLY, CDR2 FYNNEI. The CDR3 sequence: CASSYSLRTEAFL.